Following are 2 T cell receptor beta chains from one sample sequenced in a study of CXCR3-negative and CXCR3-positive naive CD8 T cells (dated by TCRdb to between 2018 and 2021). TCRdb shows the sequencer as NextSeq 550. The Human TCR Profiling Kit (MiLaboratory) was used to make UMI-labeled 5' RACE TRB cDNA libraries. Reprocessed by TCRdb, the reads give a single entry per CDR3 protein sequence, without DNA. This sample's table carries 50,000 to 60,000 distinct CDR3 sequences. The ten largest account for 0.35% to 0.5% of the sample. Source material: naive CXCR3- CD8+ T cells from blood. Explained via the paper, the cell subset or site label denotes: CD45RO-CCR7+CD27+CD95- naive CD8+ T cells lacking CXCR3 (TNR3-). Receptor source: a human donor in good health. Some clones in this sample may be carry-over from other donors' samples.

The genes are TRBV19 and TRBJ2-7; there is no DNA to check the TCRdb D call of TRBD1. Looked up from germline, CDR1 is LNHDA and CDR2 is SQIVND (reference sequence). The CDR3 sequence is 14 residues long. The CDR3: CASSPDPGGPTQYF.

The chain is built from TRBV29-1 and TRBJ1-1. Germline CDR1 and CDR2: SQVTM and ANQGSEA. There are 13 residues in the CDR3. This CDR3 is CSAQEGLNTEAFF.